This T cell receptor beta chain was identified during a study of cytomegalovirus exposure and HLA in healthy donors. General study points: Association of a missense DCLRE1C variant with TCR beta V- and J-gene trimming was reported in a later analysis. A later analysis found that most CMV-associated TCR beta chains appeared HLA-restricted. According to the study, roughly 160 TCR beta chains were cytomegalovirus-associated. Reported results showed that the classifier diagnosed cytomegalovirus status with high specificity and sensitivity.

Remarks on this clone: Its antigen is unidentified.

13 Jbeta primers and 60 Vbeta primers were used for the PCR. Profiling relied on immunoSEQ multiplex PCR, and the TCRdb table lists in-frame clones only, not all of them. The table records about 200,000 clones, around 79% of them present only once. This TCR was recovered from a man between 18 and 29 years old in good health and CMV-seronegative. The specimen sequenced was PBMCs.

CDR3 DNA: TGTGCCAGCAGCTTAAGGGGCGGGAGGGTCACCGGGGAGCTGTTTTTT. It yields the protein CASSLRGGRVTGELFF. The chain carries TRBV5-4 and TRBJ2-2; 9 nucleotides align to TRBD2. Trimming cost V 2 bases and J 4 bases; bases outside gene matches: 6. The germline CDR1 and CDR2 sequences are SGHNT and YYREEE (reference sequence). The CDR3 has 16 residues.